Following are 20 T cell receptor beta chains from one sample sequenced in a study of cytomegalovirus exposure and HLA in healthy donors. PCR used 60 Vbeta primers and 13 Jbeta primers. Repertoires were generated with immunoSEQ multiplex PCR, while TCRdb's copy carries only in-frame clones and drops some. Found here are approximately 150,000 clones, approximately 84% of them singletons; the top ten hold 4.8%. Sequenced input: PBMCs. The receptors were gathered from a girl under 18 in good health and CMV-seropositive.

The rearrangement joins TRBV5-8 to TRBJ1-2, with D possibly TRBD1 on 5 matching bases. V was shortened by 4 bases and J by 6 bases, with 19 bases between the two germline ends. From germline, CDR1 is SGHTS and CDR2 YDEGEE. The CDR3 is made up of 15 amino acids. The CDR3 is CASSLLGGVQHGYTF. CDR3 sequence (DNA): TGTGCCAGCAGCCTTCTTGGGGGGGTCCAACATGGCTACACCTTC.

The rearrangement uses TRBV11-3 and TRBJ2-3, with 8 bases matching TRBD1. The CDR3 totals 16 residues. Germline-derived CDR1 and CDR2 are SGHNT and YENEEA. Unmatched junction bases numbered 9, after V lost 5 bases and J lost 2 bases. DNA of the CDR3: TGTGCCAGCAGCCCCGGACAGGGAATGGTCACAGATACGCAGTATTTT. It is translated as CASSPGQGMVTDTQYF.

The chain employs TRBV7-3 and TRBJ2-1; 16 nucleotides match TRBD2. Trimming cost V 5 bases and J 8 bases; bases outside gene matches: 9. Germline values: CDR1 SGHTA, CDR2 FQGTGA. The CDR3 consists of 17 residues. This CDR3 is CASSGGLAGGRWDEQFF. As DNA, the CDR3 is TGTGCCAGCAGCGGGGGACTAGCGGGGGGGAGGTGGGATGAGCAGTTCTTC.

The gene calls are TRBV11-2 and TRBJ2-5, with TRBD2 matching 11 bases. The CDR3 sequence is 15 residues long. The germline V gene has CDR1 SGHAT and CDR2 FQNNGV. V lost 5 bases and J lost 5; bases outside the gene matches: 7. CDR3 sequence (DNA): TGTGCCAGCAGCATTAGCGGGGGGGCCGGGGAGACCCAGTACTTC. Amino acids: CASSISGGAGETQYF.

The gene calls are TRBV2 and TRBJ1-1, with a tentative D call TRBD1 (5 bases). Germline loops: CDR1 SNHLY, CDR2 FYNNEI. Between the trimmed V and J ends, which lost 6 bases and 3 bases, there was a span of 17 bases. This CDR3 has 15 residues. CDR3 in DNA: TGTGCCAGCAGGCCGCCGGGGGGAGGGGACACTGAAGCTTTCTTT. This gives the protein CASRPPGGGDTEAFF.

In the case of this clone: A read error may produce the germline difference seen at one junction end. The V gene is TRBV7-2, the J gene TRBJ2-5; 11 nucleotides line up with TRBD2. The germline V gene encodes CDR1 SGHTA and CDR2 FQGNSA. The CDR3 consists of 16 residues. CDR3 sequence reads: CASSLASGGPRETQYF. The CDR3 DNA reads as TGTGCCAGCAGCCTAGCTAGCGGGGGGCCTAGGGAGACCCAGTACTTC.

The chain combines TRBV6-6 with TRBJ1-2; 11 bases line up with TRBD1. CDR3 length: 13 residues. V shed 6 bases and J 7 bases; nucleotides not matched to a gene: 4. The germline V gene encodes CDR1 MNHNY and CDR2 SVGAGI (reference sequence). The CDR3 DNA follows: TGTGCCAGCAGCCGGGGACAGGGGGGTGGCTACACCTTC. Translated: CASSRGQGGGYTF.

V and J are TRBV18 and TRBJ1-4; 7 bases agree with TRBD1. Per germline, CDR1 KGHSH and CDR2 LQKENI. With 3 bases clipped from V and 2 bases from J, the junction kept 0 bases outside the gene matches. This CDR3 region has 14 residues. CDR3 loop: CASSPGQTNEKLFF. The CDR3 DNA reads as TGTGCCAGCTCACCGGGACAGACTAATGAAAAACTGTTTTTT.

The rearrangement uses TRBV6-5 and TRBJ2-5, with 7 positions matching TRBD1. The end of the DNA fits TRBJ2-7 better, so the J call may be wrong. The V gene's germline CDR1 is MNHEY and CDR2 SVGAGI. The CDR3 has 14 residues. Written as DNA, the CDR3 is TGTGCCAGCAGTTACCGGGACAGCTTCTACGAGCAGTACTTC. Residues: CASSYRDSFYEQYF.

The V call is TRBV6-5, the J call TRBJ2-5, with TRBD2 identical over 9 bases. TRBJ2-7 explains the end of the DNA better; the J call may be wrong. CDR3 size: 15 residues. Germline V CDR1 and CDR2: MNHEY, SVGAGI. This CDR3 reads CASSFGGGATYEQYF. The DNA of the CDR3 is TGTGCCAGCAGTTTCGGCGGGGGGGCAACCTACGAGCAGTACTTC.

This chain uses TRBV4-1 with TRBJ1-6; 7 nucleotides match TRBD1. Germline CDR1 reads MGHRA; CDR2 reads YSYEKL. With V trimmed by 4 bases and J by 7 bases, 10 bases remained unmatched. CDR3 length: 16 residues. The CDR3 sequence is CASSPHSGTANSPLHF. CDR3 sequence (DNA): TGCGCCAGCAGCCCCCATTCCGGGACAGCGAATTCACCCCTCCACTTT.

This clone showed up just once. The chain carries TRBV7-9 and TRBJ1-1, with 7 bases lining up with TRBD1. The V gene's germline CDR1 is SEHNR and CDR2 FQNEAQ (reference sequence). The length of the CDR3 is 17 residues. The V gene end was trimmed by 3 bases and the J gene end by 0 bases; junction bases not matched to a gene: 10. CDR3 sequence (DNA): TGTGCCAGCAGCTTTTTGATGGGACAGATCATGAACACTGAAGCTTTCTTT. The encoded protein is CASSFLMGQIMNTEAFF.

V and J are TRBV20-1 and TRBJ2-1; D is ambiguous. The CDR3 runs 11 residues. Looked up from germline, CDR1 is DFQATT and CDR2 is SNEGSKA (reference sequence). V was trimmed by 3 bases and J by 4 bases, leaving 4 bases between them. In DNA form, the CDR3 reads TGCAGTGCTAGGTCTTACAATGAGCAGTTCTTC. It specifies CSARSYNEQFF.

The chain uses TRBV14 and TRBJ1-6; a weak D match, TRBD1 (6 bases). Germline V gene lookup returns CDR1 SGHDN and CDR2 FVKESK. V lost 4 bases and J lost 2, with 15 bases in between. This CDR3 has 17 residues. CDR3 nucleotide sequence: TGTGCCAGCAGCCGCGAGTGGGGGGGCCCCTATAATTCACCCCTCCACTTT. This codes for CASSREWGGPYNSPLHF.

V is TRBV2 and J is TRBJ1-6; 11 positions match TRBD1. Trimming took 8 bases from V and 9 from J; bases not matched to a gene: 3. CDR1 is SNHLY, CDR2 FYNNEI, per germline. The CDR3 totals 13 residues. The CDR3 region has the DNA TGTGCCAGCTCGGGACAGGGGGGTTCACCCCTCCACTTT. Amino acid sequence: CASSGQGGSPLHF.

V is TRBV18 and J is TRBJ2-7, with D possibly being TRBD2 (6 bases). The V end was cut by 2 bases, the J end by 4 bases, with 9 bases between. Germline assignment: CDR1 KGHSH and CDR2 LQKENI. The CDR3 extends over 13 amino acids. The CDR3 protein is CASSPVGGYEQYF. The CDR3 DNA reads TGTGCCAGCTCACCAGTGGGGGGATACGAGCAGTACTTC.

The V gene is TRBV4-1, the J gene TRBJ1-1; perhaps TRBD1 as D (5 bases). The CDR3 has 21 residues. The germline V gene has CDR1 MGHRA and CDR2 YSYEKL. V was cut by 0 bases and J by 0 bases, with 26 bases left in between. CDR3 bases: TGCGCCAGCAGCCAAGATCCGGGACTTGGTCATATACGGCGAATGAACACTGAAGCTTTCTTT. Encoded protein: CASSQDPGLGHIRRMNTEAFF.

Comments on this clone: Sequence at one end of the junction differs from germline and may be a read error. The CDR3 loop is CSSSKFTGGDYGYTF. The CDR3 DNA reads as TGTTCCAGCAGCAAATTCACAGGAGGGGACTATGGCTACACCTTC. V and J are TRBV7-9 and TRBJ1-2; D is perhaps TRBD1 (5 bases). From germline, CDR1 is SEHNR and CDR2 FQNEAQ (reference sequence). CDR3 length equals 15 residues. The variable domain in full, with the rest retrieved from reference TRBV7-9 and TRBJ1-2, is DTGVSQNPRHKITKRGQNVTFRCDPISEHNRLYWYRQTLGQGPEFLTYFQNEAQLEKSRLLSDRFSAERPKGSFSTLEIQRTEQGDSAMYLCSSSKFTGGDYGYTFGSGTRLTVV.

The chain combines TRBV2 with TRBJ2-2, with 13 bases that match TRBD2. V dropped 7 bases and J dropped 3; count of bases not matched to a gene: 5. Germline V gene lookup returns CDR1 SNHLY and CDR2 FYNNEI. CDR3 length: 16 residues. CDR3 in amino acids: CASKLGTSGDTGELFF. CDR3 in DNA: TGTGCCAGCAAATTAGGGACTAGCGGGGACACCGGGGAGCTGTTTTTT.

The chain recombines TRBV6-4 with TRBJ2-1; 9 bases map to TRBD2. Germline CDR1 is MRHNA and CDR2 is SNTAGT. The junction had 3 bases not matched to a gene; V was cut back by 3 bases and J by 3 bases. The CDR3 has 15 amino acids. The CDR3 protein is CASSEIAGDYNEQFF. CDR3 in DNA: TGTGCCAGCAGTGAAATAGCGGGGGACTACAATGAGCAGTTCTTC.